These 21 T cell receptor beta chains came from one sample sequenced in a study of T cells in Graves' hyperthyroidism and ophthalmopathy. Amplified TCR beta CDR3 regions derived from RNA transcripts. The HTBI primer set served for first-round RT-PCR of the TCR CDR3. TCRdb reanalysed the multiplex PCR reads using MiXCR and keeps one entry per CDR3 protein. Here the sample spans roughly 500,000 distinct CDR3 sequences, about 16% being singletons. Sequencing was carried out using blood. Receptor source: a woman between 25 and 40 years old with Graves' ophthalmopathy.

A few counts support this clonotype. The CDR3 sequence: CASSLSTEFEQFF. CDR3 nucleotide sequence: TGTGCCAGCAGCTTAAGCACGGAATTCGAGCAGTTCTTC. V is TRBV7-2 and J is TRBJ2-1; D ambiguous. The CDR3 is made up of 13 amino acids. Germline loops: CDR1 SGHTA, CDR2 FQGNSA. The V end was cut by 2 bases, the J end by 10 bases, with 12 bases between.

This clonotype was detected ten times or more. V gene TRBV30 combines with J gene TRBJ2-5, with D maybe TRBD2 (6 bases). Germline CDR1 GTSNPN, CDR2 SVGIG (reference sequence). The germline V and J ends were trimmed by 2 bases and 1 base, with 11 bases remaining between them. The CDR3 length is 14 residues. The DNA for the CDR3 is TGTGCCTGGAGTATGGGACTGATCCAAGAGACCCAGTACTTC. It encodes CAWSMGLIQETQYF.

This clonotype was recorded a few times. J is TRBJ1-1 and V is TRBV15; the D is unclear. This CDR3 has 13 residues. V lost 8 bases to trimming and J lost 7 bases, with 17 bases between them. CDR1 LNHNV and CDR2 YYDKDF come from the germline V gene (reference sequence). Written as DNA, the CDR3 is TGTGCCACCGGTCGTACCGGTGGGGTTGAAGCTTTCTTT. Amino acids: CATGRTGGVEAFF.

The table lists this clonotype with a few counts. The chain carries TRBV7-9 and TRBJ2-5; 10 nucleotides align to TRBD2. After removal of 1 base from V and 4 bases from J, the junction contained 6 bases not matched to a gene. Germline CDR1 and CDR2: SEHNR and FQNEAQ (reference sequence). The CDR3 length is 16 residues. The CDR3 reads CASSLGLAGDRETQYF. CDR3 nucleotide sequence: TGTGCCAGCAGCTTAGGGCTAGCGGGAGATCGAGAGACCCAGTACTTC.

About this clonotype: A much larger clone lies a single base off, so this may be a read error. The V call is TRBV12-3 or TRBV12-4, the J call TRBJ2-7; D is possibly TRBD2 (6 bases). Trimming removed 6 bases at V and 6 bases at J, with 24 bases between. The CDR3 extends over 16 amino acids. The CDR3 region is CASSPTAGGLGGEQYF. CDR3 in DNA: TGTGCCAGCAGCCCCACCGCCGGGGGACTGGGTGGCGAGCAGTACTTC.

This clonotype came up a few times. The chain uses TRBV6-2 or TRBV6-3 and TRBJ2-3; D perhaps matches TRBD2 (6 bases). The CDR3 spans 14 residues. V was pared by 6 bases and J by 7 bases, with 17 bases between. Germline-derived CDR1 and CDR2 are MNHEY and SVGEGT. The CDR3 nucleotides are TGTGCCAGCAGCTTCGGGGACTCCCCCAATACGCAGTATTTT. This codes for CASSFGDSPNTQYF.

This clonotype has more than one count but fewer than ten. The V call is TRBV9, the J call TRBJ2-3; D not resolved. V dropped 0 bases and J dropped 0 bases, with 11 bases sitting between them. The CDR3 consists of 16 residues. Germline V lookup: CDR1 SGDLS, CDR2 YYNGEE. In DNA, the CDR3 is TGTGCCAGCAGCGTAGGAAGTAGCTGGAGCACAGATACGCAGTATTTT. This gives the protein CASSVGSSWSTDTQYF.

V usage is TRBV13 and J usage is TRBJ2-1, with 9 bases that match TRBD2. Germline-derived CDR1 and CDR2 are PRHDT and FYEKMQ (reference sequence). This CDR3 is 16 amino acids long. V trimming: 4 bases; J trimming: 6 bases; junction bases outside the gene matches: 10. The CDR3 nucleotides read TGTGCCAGCAGCTCAGGAAGCGGGAGGACACGCAATGAGCAGTTCTTC. It is translated as CASSSGSGRTRNEQFF.

This chain joins TRBV10-3 and TRBJ1-5; the D is unclear. From germline, CDR1 is ENHRY and CDR2 SYGVKD. The CDR3 covers 14 residues. V lost 6 bases and J 4 bases, leaving 13 bases between the germline ends. The CDR3 region is CAIRGDTSNQPQHF. CDR3 sequence (DNA): TGTGCCATCAGGGGCGACACGTCGAATCAGCCCCAGCATTTT.

This chain links TRBV20-1 with TRBJ2-1; the match to TRBD2 covers 8 bases. Germline CDR1 reads DFQATT; CDR2 reads SNEGSKA (reference sequence). CDR3 size: 14 residues. V lost 3 bases to trimming and J lost 5 bases; unmatched junction nucleotides: 6. CDR3 in DNA: TGCAGTGCTAGCTCTAGCGGGTTGAACAATGAGCAGTTCTTC. Translating it yields CSASSSGLNNEQFF.

The chain couples TRBV19 to TRBJ1-2; 7 nucleotides line up with TRBD1. From germline, CDR1 is LNHDA and CDR2 SQIVND (reference sequence). This CDR3 has 13 residues. Trimming cost V 6 bases and J 2 bases; bases outside gene matches: 3. CDR3 DNA: TGTGCCAGTAGCGTACAGGGGAACTATGGCTACACCTTC. Its protein is CASSVQGNYGYTF.

As regards this clonotype: A clone one base away is much larger, so this may be a read error. The rearrangement links TRBV6-1 to TRBJ2-2, with 9 bases lining up with TRBD1. Germline assignment: CDR1 MNHNS and CDR2 SASEGT. The CDR3 contains 15 residues. The CDR3 sequence: CASRGTGFVAGELLF. The CDR3 DNA reads as TGTGCCAGCAGGGGGACAGGGTTTGTCGCCGGGGAGCTGCTTTTT.

This clonotype showed up just a few times. The chain couples TRBV20-1 to TRBJ2-7, with D possibly matching TRBD1 (6 bases). Germline-derived CDR1 and CDR2 are DFQATT and SNEGSKA (reference sequence). The CDR3 sequence is 16 residues long. V dropped 3 bases and J dropped 0 bases, with 18 bases sitting between them. In nucleotides, the CDR3 is TGCAGTGCTAGGGACTCTTACAGGGTCCCCTCCTACGAGCAGTACTTC. As protein: CSARDSYRVPSYEQYF.

Ten or more counts support this clonotype. This chain connects TRBV20-1 to TRBJ2-7; 7 nucleotides align to TRBD1. The V and J ends lost 4 bases and 2 bases, in that order; junction bases with no gene match: 5. Per the germline V gene, CDR1 is DFQATT and CDR2 is SNEGSKA (reference sequence). The CDR3 consists of 13 residues. In nucleotides, the CDR3 is TGCAGTGCTATTGACAGGGAGCCCTACGAGCAGTACTTC. Protein product: CSAIDREPYEQYF.

This clonotype came up a few times. V is TRBV11-2 and J is TRBJ2-5; unclear D gene. The germline V gene has CDR1 SGHAT and CDR2 FQNNGV. V gave up 4 bases and J gave up 1 base, with 13 bases separating them. The CDR3 consists of 15 residues. Here the CDR3 reads CASSWPVPRQETQYF. The CDR3, as DNA: TGTGCCAGCAGCTGGCCGGTCCCCCGCCAAGAGACCCAGTACTTC.

Many counts were recorded for this clonotype. The chain is built from TRBV5-1 and TRBJ2-6, with no clear D. V lost 9 bases, J lost 0 bases, and 16 bases lay in between. This CDR3 contains 16 residues. Looked up from germline, CDR1 is SGHRS and CDR2 is YFSETQ. The DNA of the CDR3 is TGCGCCACCTCCCTGACCCCGAGCTCTGGGGCCAACGTCCTGACTTTC. Translation: CATSLTPSSGANVLTF.

The rearrangement uses TRBV24-1 and TRBJ1-2; 7 bases are a match to TRBD1. CDR3 length: 12 residues. Trimming cost V 7 bases and J 8 bases; bases outside gene matches: 6. The germline CDR1 and CDR2 sequences are KGHDR and SFDVKD. CDR3 amino acids: CATREGGGGYTF. The CDR3 coding sequence is TGTGCCACCAGGGAAGGGGGCGGAGGCTACACCTTC.

The chain links TRBV6-2 or TRBV6-3 to TRBJ1-4; weak D call: TRBD1 (5 bases). The CDR3 runs to 16 residues. V was clipped by 6 bases and J by 6 bases, with 20 bases between them. Per germline, CDR1 MNHEY and CDR2 SVGEGT. The chain's CDR3 is CASSFGTGAGDEKLFF. CDR3 bases: TGTGCCAGCAGCTTCGGGACCGGCGCAGGCGATGAAAAACTGTTTTTT.

This clonotype has ten or more counts. The DNA of the CDR3 is TGTGCCAGCAGGGTATCGGGGGGGAACTCCTACAATGAGCAGTTCTTC. This sequence encodes CASRVSGGNSYNEQFF. The chain couples TRBV11-2 to TRBJ2-1, with TRBD2 matching over 8 bases. CDR1 is SGHAT, CDR2 FQNNGV, per germline. The length of the CDR3 is 16 residues. The ends lost 6 bases at V and 0 bases at J; junction bases unmatched: 7. The full variable domain, in which reference TRBV11-2 and TRBJ2-1 provide the parts outside the CDR3, is EAGVAQSPRYKIIEKRQSVAFWCNPISGHATLYWYQQILGQGPKLLIQFQNNGVVDDSQLPKDRFSAERLKGVDSTLKIQPAKLEDSAVYLCASRVSGGNSYNEQFFGPGTRLTVL.

This sequence joins TRBV19 and TRBJ2-2, with 8 bases fitting TRBD2. Looked up from germline, CDR1 is LNHDA and CDR2 is SQIVND (reference sequence). The CDR3 is made up of 15 amino acids. Trimming cost V 9 bases and J 4 bases; bases outside gene matches: 10. The CDR3 DNA is TGTGCCAGGGTTTGGCGGGAGGACGGCACCGGGGAGCTGTTTTTT. Protein: CARVWREDGTGELFF.

The CDR3 DNA reads TGTGCCAGCCGGGACAGGGTTGGGGCCAACGTCCTGACTTTC. It encodes CASRDRVGANVLTF. The chain joins TRBV19 to TRBJ2-6, with TRBD1 matching 9 bases. CDR1 is LNHDA, CDR2 SQIVND, per germline (reference sequence). The length of the CDR3 is 14 residues. Germline trimming cut 9 bases from V and 3 bases from J; bases unmatched to any gene: 3.